This is a list of T cell receptor beta chains from one sample in a study of blood T cell repertoires in COVID-19. The table came from immunoSEQ multiplex PCR; TCRdb's copy has only in-frame clones and leaves some out. The repertoire holds under 200,000 clones, with roughly 80% as singletons. Sequenced input: PBMCs or T cells enriched from blood (not recorded which). The source is a man between 50 and 59 years old who had recovered from COVID-19. CDR3s include the opening cysteine and the closing phenylalanine or tryptophan. The D gene is left open where the match is weak. Clone size is stated in some rows and not others, as once, few, many or a class when expanded.

>TRBJ2-1|TRBV7-3|.|TRBD1
CASSLFEQGAYNEQFF
TGTGCCAGCAGCTTATTCGAACAGGGGGCCTACAATGAGCAGTTCTTC
>TRBJ2-7|TRBV7-6|.|.
CASSLGQGQQYF
TGTGCCAGCAGCTTGGGGCAGGGGCAACAGTACTTC
>TRBJ1-5|TRBV5-5|many|TRBD1
CASSLAGTGGSALQPQHF
TGTGCCAGCAGCTTGGCCGGGACAGGGGGCTCAGCTCTTCAGCCCCAGCATTTT
>TRBJ2-7|TRBV4-1|.|TRBD2
CASSETSGGLLDEQYF
TGCGCCAGCAGCGAAACTAGCGGGGGCCTTCTCGACGAGCAGTACTTC
>TRBJ2-7|TRBV3-1/TRBV3-2|.|TRBD1
CASSQAGTGGSYEQYF
TGTGCCAGCAGCCAAGCCGGGACAGGGGGATCCTACGAGCAGTACTTC
>TRBJ2-1|TRBV11-2|.|TRBD1
CASSLMTGSYNEQFF
TGTGCCAGCAGCTTAATGACAGGGTCCTACAATGAGCAGTTCTTC
>TRBJ2-3|TRBV7-8|.|TRBD1
CASSLFGQGSDTQYF
TGTGCCAGCAGCTTATTCGGACAGGGGTCGGATACGCAGTATTTT
>TRBJ2-3|TRBV28|.|.
CASSLPGGQTTDTQYF
TGTGCCAGCAGTTTACCTGGCGGGCAGACCACAGATACGCAGTATTTT
>TRBJ2-5|TRBV2|.|TRBD1
CASSAAQGVETQYF
TGTGCCAGCAGTGCCGCACAGGGGGTAGAGACCCAGTACTTC
>TRBJ2-7|TRBV3-1/TRBV3-2|.|.
CASSQASREQYF
TGTGCCAGCAGCCAAGCCAGCAGGGAGCAGTACTTC
>TRBJ1-2|TRBV6-2/TRBV6-3|.|.
CASSSDETGNYGYTF
TGTGCCAGCAGTTCGGACGAAACAGGCAACTATGGCTACACCTTC
>TRBJ2-1|TRBV27|.|TRBD1
CASSFGTGPNEQFF
TGTGCCAGCAGTTTCGGGACAGGCCCCAATGAGCAGTTCTTC
>TRBJ1-2|TRBV28|.|TRBD1
CASTLLGTGGSIYGYTF
TGTGCCAGCACCCTTTTGGGGACAGGGGGCTCGATCTATGGCTACACCTTC
>TRBJ1-3|TRBV28|.|.
CASKGRAGNTIYF
TGTGCCAGCAAGGGCAGGGCTGGAAACACCATATATTTT
>TRBJ1-5|TRBV5-8|.|.
CASSLPISYSNQPQHF
TGTGCCAGCAGCTTGCCCATAAGCTATAGCAATCAGCCCCAGCATTTT
>TRBJ2-5|TRBV5-1|.|.
CASSLDGRGQETQYF
TGCGCCAGCAGCTTGGACGGTCGGGGGCAAGAGACCCAGTACTTC
>TRBJ2-4|TRBV7-3|.|.
CASSLTRQDIQYF
TGTGCCAGCAGCTTAACGCGCCAGGACATTCAGTACTTC
>TRBJ2-1|TRBV4-1|.|.
CASSQAAGQTTSEQFF
TGCGCCAGCAGCCAAGCGGCGGGACAGACCACAAGTGAGCAGTTCTTC
>TRBJ2-1|TRBV2|.|TRBD2
CASRGGLASSYNEQFF
TGTGCCAGCAGGGGGGGACTAGCGAGCTCCTACAATGAGCAGTTCTTC
>TRBJ2-1|TRBV13|.|TRBD2
CASSLEGSGGAGEQFF
TGTGCCAGCAGCTTAGAGGGCAGCGGGGGGGCCGGTGAGCAGTTCTTC
>TRBJ1-1|TRBV6-5|.|.
CASSYSEGALNTEAFF
TGTGCCAGCAGTTACTCGGAAGGGGCCCTGAACACTGAAGCTTTCTTT
>TRBJ2-1|TRBV5-1|.|.
CASSLQGSPPNEQFF
TGCGCCAGCAGCTTGCAGGGATCGCCACCCAATGAGCAGTTCTTC
>TRBJ1-4|TRBV6-5|.|TRBD1
CASSLTGWEKLFF
TGTGCCAGCAGTCTGACAGGGTGGGAAAAACTGTTTTTT
>TRBJ2-5|TRBV11-1|.|TRBD2
CASSLGGVETQYF
TGTGCCAGCAGCTTGGGGGGGGTGGAGACCCAGTACTTC
>TRBJ2-7|TRBV19|.|TRBD1
CASSSPGQSYEQYF
TGTGCCAGTAGTTCACCGGGACAGTCCTACGAGCAGTACTTC
>TRBJ1-2|TRBV9|once|.
CASSVDSGMNYGYTF
TGTGCCAGCAGCGTAGATTCGGGGATGAACTATGGCTACACCTTC
>TRBJ2-5|TRBV5-4|.|TRBD1
CASSSLGDRDRETQYF
TGTGCCAGCAGCTCCCTGGGGGACAGGGATCGGGAGACCCAGTACTTC
>TRBJ2-2|TRBV29-1|.|TRBD1
CSVTTGTGNTGELFF
TGCAGCGTTACAACCGGGACAGGAAACACCGGGGAGCTGTTTTTT
>TRBJ2-4|TRBV28|.|.
CASSLLPGKNIQYF
TGTGCCAGCAGTTTATTGCCAGGGAAAAACATTCAGTACTTC
>TRBJ1-5|TRBV7-8|.|.
CASSLDRGRQPQHF
TGTGCCAGCAGCTTAGATCGGGGTCGTCAGCCCCAGCATTTT
>TRBJ2-1|TRBV1|.|.
CTSSTFRLNEQFF
TGCACCAGCAGCACCTTTAGACTAAATGAGCAGTTCTTC
>TRBJ2-3|TRBV5-5|.|.
CASSSITDTQYF
TGTGCCAGCAGCTCAATCACAGATACGCAGTATTTT
>TRBJ2-7|TRBV3-1/TRBV3-2|.|TRBD1
CASSQPDRAYEQYF
TGTGCCAGCAGCCAACCCGACAGGGCCTACGAGCAGTACTTC
>TRBJ1-5|TRBV6-2/TRBV6-3|once|.
CASSYSSGTANGQPQHF
TGTGCCAGCAGTTACTCGTCAGGCACGGCAAATGGACAGCCCCAGCATTTT